One T cell receptor beta chain is described in this entry. The sample comes from a study of patients and donors after allogeneic stem cell transplantation. One entry per CDR3 protein results from TCRdb running MiXCR on the RT-PCR reads. Here the sample spans about 150,000 distinct CDR3 sequences, approximately 35% being singletons. Germline trimming cut 4 bases from V and 6 bases from J; bases unmatched to any gene: 5. The CDR3 is made up of 16 amino acids. The V call is TRBV12-3 or TRBV12-4, the J call TRBJ1-6, with 11 positions matching TRBD1. The origin of this receptor is a human donor who was either an allogeneic HSCT recipient or a stem cell or donor lymphocyte infusion donor (not recorded which). It is not recorded whose cells these are; they may come from a transplant donor. Material: blood, either unsorted or a sorted T cell fraction (not recorded which). The CDR3 region is CASSWGQGVSNSPLHF. The DNA for the CDR3 is TGTGCCAGCAGTTGGGGACAGGGGGTTTCTAATTCACCCCTCCACTTT.